This T cell receptor beta chain was observed in a study of blood T cells in healthy people across ages. Through a sample-barcoded 5' primer and a J-beta primer mix, a second PCR was run for 7 to 11 cycles. TCRdb processed the 5' RACE reads anew with MiXCR; each CDR3 protein has one entry. The sample gives fewer than 1,000,000 distinct CDR3 sequences, about half of which show up once; less than 20% is in the top ten. V dropped 11 bases and J dropped 0 bases, with 13 bases sitting between them. The germline CDR1 and CDR2 sequences are ENHRY and SYGVKD. This CDR3 comprises 13 residues. The clonotype was recovered from an elderly man in good health. Specimen: blood. The rearrangement joins TRBV10-3 to TRBJ1-2; D uncertain. CDR3 amino acids: CASRGMSNYGYTF. CDR3 coding DNA: TGTGCCTCCAGAGGCATGTCTAACTATGGCTACACCTTC.